This passage covers 25 T cell receptor beta chains from one sample sequenced in a study of ipilimumab plus nivolumab after autologous stem cell transplantation. Some clones are missing from TCRdb's copy, which holds only in-frame ones; the method was immunoSEQ multiplex PCR. The profile shows tens of thousands of clones, 85% to 95% of them singletons. This material consisted of PBMCs, taken in a trial of ipilimumab plus nivolumab as post-transplant consolidation. These receptors were collected from a male donor with multiple myeloma.

The rearrangement joins TRBV4-1 to TRBJ2-7; 7 nucleotides match TRBD2. Germline lookup yields CDR1 MGHRA and CDR2 YSYEKL. This CDR3 contains 14 residues. After removal of 3 bases from V and 4 bases from J, the junction contained 6 bases not matched to a gene. Here the CDR3 reads CASSQVLSGYEQYF. CDR3 DNA sequence: TGCGCCAGCAGCCAGGTACTTAGCGGGTACGAGCAGTACTTC.

The rearrangement joins TRBV18 to TRBJ2-5; possible D gene TRBD2, 6 bases. CDR3 length equals 15 residues. The germline gives CDR1 KGHSH, CDR2 LQKENI. V was shortened by 0 bases and J by 5 bases, with 13 bases between the two germline ends. The CDR3 coding sequence is TGTGCCAGCTCACCACCTGCGGGGCCCGGGGAGACCCAGTACTTC. This translates into CASSPPAGPGETQYF.

This clone was counted once. The chain employs TRBV7-8 and TRBJ1-2; possibly TRBD1 for D (5 bases). Trimming left V 1 base short and J 4 bases short, with 16 bases between. This CDR3 is built from 16 residues. Germline V CDR1 and CDR2: SGHVS, FQNEAQ. The CDR3, as DNA: TGTGCCAGCAGCTTAGAAGGGGTCCCCCTGCGCTATGGCTACACCTTC. It yields the protein CASSLEGVPLRYGYTF.

The chain couples TRBV30 to TRBJ1-5, with D maybe TRBD1 (5 bases). The germline V gene has CDR1 GTSNPN and CDR2 SVGIG (reference sequence). The CDR3 has 14 amino acids. Trimming pared 4 bases from V and 0 bases from J, leaving 10 bases between. Here the CDR3 reads CAWNSGDSNQPQHF. The CDR3 coding sequence is TGTGCCTGGAATTCGGGGGATAGCAATCAGCCCCAGCATTTT.

The rearrangement joins TRBV7-2 to TRBJ2-3; D is perhaps TRBD2 (6 bases). The CDR3 spans 18 residues. V lost 5 bases to trimming and J lost 2 bases, with 23 bases between them. The V gene's germline CDR1 is SGHTA and CDR2 FQGNSA. CDR3 coding DNA: TGTGCCAGCAGCCCCCGGGACTGGAGGGGATCAAACACAGATACGCAGTATTTT. It is translated as CASSPRDWRGSNTDTQYF.

J is TRBJ2-1 and V is TRBV5-1; TRBD1 matches 9 bases. Germline V CDR1 and CDR2: SGHRS, YFSETQ. J lost 6 bases, V lost 5 bases, and 3 bases had no gene match. The CDR3 contains 13 residues. The CDR3 region has the DNA TGCGCCAGCAGACAGGGGGCAGGCAATGAGCAGTTCTTC. Amino acid sequence: CASRQGAGNEQFF.

This CDR3 is CASSPQGRTEAFF. As DNA, the CDR3 is TGTGCCAGCAGCCCGCAGGGGCGGACTGAAGCTTTCTTT. The rearrangement links TRBV7-9 to TRBJ1-1; possible D gene TRBD1, 6 bases. Germline V gene lookup returns CDR1 SEHNR and CDR2 FQNEAQ (reference sequence). CDR3 length equals 13 residues. The germline V and J ends were trimmed by 5 bases and 5 bases, with 12 bases remaining between them.

The chain employs TRBV7-3 and TRBJ2-3; D is uncertain. Trimming shortened V by 1 base and J by 4 bases, and 9 bases separated the two germline ends. CDR3 length: 14 amino acids. Per germline, CDR1 SGHTA and CDR2 FQGTGA. DNA for the CDR3: TGTGCCAGCAGCTTAAACGGTGCCGCAGATACGCAGTATTTT. Amino acids: CASSLNGAADTQYF.

The V and J genes are TRBV7-6 and TRBJ2-7; 9 positions agree with TRBD2. Germline V gives CDR1 SGHVS, CDR2 FNYEAQ. The CDR3 contains 17 residues. J lost 2 bases, V lost 5 bases, and 13 bases had no gene match. The CDR3: CASSAFPSGRTAYEQYF. CDR3 in DNA: TGTGCCAGCAGCGCATTCCCCAGCGGGAGGACCGCCTACGAGCAGTACTTC.

The table lists this clone with a count of one. J is TRBJ2-3 and V is TRBV28, with D possibly matching TRBD1 (6 bases). The CDR3 extends over 15 amino acids. Trimming took 0 bases from V and 3 from J, leaving 10 bases between them. Germline V gene data show CDR1 as MDHEN and CDR2 as SYDVKM. Here the CDR3 DNA reads TGTGCCAGCAGTTTATGGGTCAGGGGAACAGATACGCAGTATTTT. Its protein is CASSLWVRGTDTQYF. The full variable domain, its missing parts supplied by reference TRBV28 and TRBJ2-3, is DVKVTQSSRYLVKRTGEKVFLECVQDMDHENMFWYRQDPGLGLRLIYFSYDVKMKEKGDIPEGYSVSREKKERFSLILESASTNQTSMYLCASSLWVRGTDTQYFGPGTRLTVL.

The chain carries TRBV28 and TRBJ2-2, with D tentatively TRBD2 (6 bases). Trimming removed 2 bases from V and 6 bases from J, with 10 bases in between. Germline V gives CDR1 MDHEN, CDR2 SYDVKM. The CDR3 totals 14 residues. The CDR3 DNA sequence: TGTGCCAGCAGTTTAGCAGGGAGGTCCGGGGAGCTGTTTTTT. Its translation: CASSLAGRSGELFF.

This chain links TRBV4-2 with TRBJ2-1; 14 bases map to TRBD2. The CDR3 is 19 residues long. Germline CDR1 and CDR2: LGHNA and YNFKEQ. J lost 0 bases, V lost 1 base, and 5 bases had no gene match. The CDR3 here is CASSQVGGTSGSSYNEQFF. The CDR3 nucleotides read TGTGCCAGCAGCCAAGTTGGCGGGACTAGCGGGAGCTCCTACAATGAGCAGTTCTTC.

The chain carries TRBV7-9 and TRBJ1-2; D possibly corresponds to TRBD1 (6 bases). Germline V gives CDR1 SEHNR, CDR2 FQNEAQ (reference sequence). The CDR3 spans 13 residues. With 2 bases removed from V and 4 bases from J, the gap between germline ends came to 8 bases. In DNA, the CDR3 is TGTGCCAGCAGCTTACAGGACAGCTATGGCTACACCTTC. As protein: CASSLQDSYGYTF.

The chain combines TRBV4-1 with TRBJ2-1, with TRBD2 identical over 15 bases. This CDR3 is built from 15 residues. Germline V gene sequence: CDR1 MGHRA, CDR2 YSYEKL. Trimming took 5 bases from V and 8 from J; bases not matched to a gene: 4. This CDR3 is CASSVRTSGRDEQFF. As DNA, the CDR3 is TGCGCCAGCAGCGTAAGGACTAGCGGGAGGGATGAGCAGTTCTTC.

J is TRBJ1-2 and V is TRBV2; D uncertain. Per germline, CDR1 SNHLY and CDR2 FYNNEI. CDR3 length: 12 amino acids. V was clipped by 6 bases and J by 0 bases, with 5 bases between them. CDR3 in amino acids: CASSQANYGYTF. The CDR3 DNA reads as TGTGCCAGCAGCCAAGCTAACTATGGCTACACCTTC.

This chain joins TRBV6-1 and TRBJ1-1, with D perhaps matching TRBD1 (6 bases). Per germline, CDR1 MNHNS and CDR2 SASEGT. Trimming took off 5 bases at V and 1 base at J, with 8 bases between the two ends. The length of the CDR3 is 13 residues. The CDR3 loop reads CASSPTGNTEAFF. CDR3 DNA: TGTGCCAGCAGTCCGACAGGGAACACTGAAGCTTTCTTT.

The chain combines TRBV7-3 with TRBJ2-2; TRBD2 matches at 11 bases. The CDR3 spans 16 residues. V gave up 0 bases and J gave up 8 bases; unmatched junction bases: 5. Per the germline V gene, CDR1 is SGHTA and CDR2 is FQGTGA. CDR3 protein: CASSLTTSGSTGELFF. DNA of the CDR3: TGTGCCAGCAGCTTAACCACTAGCGGGAGTACTGGGGAGCTGTTTTTT.

The rearrangement links TRBV11-2 to TRBJ2-3; no clear D. Per germline, CDR1 SGHAT and CDR2 FQNNGV. This CDR3 has 15 residues. Trimming removed 1 base at V and 5 bases at J, with 13 bases between. The CDR3 DNA follows: TGTGCCAGCAGCTTAGTCTGGCAGCCGGGAGATACGCAGTATTTT. It is translated as CASSLVWQPGDTQYF.

CDR3 nucleotides: TGCGCCAGCAGCTTGAATGTACAGGGGAACACCGGGGAGCTGTTTTTT. Protein product: CASSLNVQGNTGELFF. The chain carries TRBV5-1 and TRBJ2-2; a weak D match, TRBD1 (6 bases). Trimming removed 1 base at V and 1 base at J, with 11 bases between. Germline V lookup: CDR1 SGHRS, CDR2 YFSETQ. This CDR3 is 16 amino acids long.

The rearrangement joins TRBV11-3 to TRBJ2-7, with 8 positions matching TRBD2. The CDR3 covers 15 residues. Germline-derived CDR1 and CDR2 are SGHNT and YENEEA. Trimming took 1 base from V and 3 from J; bases not matched to a gene: 5. The CDR3: CASSLAAGVGYEQYF. The CDR3 DNA follows: TGTGCCAGCAGCTTAGCAGCGGGAGTTGGCTACGAGCAGTACTTC.

The V call is TRBV25-1, the J call TRBJ2-1, with D possibly TRBD2 on 6 matching bases. Deletions cut 8 bases from V and 4 bases from J, with 18 bases between. The CDR3 has 15 residues. Germline CDR1 and CDR2: MGHDK and SYGVNS. CDR3 bases: TGTGCCAGCGGGCCTGGCGGGGTTCGGTACAATGAGCAGTTCTTC. This sequence encodes CASGPGGVRYNEQFF.

This sequence joins TRBV7-6 and TRBJ2-1; 7 bases are a match to TRBD2. V gave up 2 bases and J gave up 5 bases; unmatched junction bases: 3. This CDR3 is built from 14 residues. Per the germline V gene, CDR1 is SGHVS and CDR2 is FNYEAQ. The CDR3 spells CASSLIAGDNEQFF. The CDR3 DNA sequence: TGTGCCAGCAGCTTAATCGCGGGGGACAATGAGCAGTTCTTC.

The rearrangement joins TRBV7-9 to TRBJ2-7; D might be TRBD1 (6 bases). CDR1 is SEHNR, CDR2 FQNEAQ, per germline (reference sequence). V lost 4 bases, J lost 3 bases, and 7 bases lay in between. The CDR3 has 12 residues. CDR3 protein: CASSSTGYEQYF. DNA of the CDR3: TGTGCCAGCAGCTCGACAGGCTACGAGCAGTACTTC.

The rearrangement links TRBV9 to TRBJ1-1, with TRBD1 identical over 7 bases. The V segment lost 3 bases and the J segment 3 bases; nucleotides outside the gene matches: 5. The CDR3 has 14 residues. Germline CDR1 and CDR2: SGDLS and YYNGEE. The CDR3 region is CASSDGTAYTEAFF. In DNA form, the CDR3 reads TGTGCCAGCAGCGACGGGACAGCTTACACTGAAGCTTTCTTT.

The chain carries TRBV12-5 and TRBJ2-7, with 9 nucleotides matching TRBD1. Per the germline V gene, CDR1 is LGHNT and CDR2 is FRNRAP. This CDR3 comprises 14 residues. V dropped 4 bases and J dropped 3; count of bases not matched to a gene: 4. The CDR3: CASGSGTGRYEQYF. CDR3 nucleotides: TGTGCTAGTGGTTCTGGGACAGGGCGCTACGAGCAGTACTTC.